Below are 30 T cell receptor beta chains sequenced from a single sample in a study. The sorted Tregs were CD4+CD25+CD127-/low cells. MiXCR was run by TCRdb on the 5' RACE reads, yielding one entry per CDR3 protein. The sample carries around 30,000 distinct CDR3 sequences, around 27% recorded once. Sample: tumor-infiltrating Tregs sorted from the breast tumor. These receptors all stem from a female donor with breast cancer.

The chain links TRBV28 to TRBJ1-5; no reliable D call. V gave up 8 bases and J gave up 0 bases, with 8 bases separating them. The CDR3 spans 13 residues. CDR1 is MDHEN, CDR2 SYDVKM, per germline. In nucleotides, the CDR3 is TGTGCCAGCGGGAGGGATAGCAATCAGCCCCAGCATTTT. As protein: CASGRDSNQPQHF.

On this clonotype: The conserved final phenylalanine or tryptophan is absent from the CDR3, which likely points to a read error. J is TRBJ2-7 and V is TRBV6-2 or TRBV6-3; 7 nucleotides line up with TRBD2. Per the germline V gene, CDR1 is MNHEY and CDR2 is SVGEGT. The V and J ends lost 2 bases and 3 bases, in that order; junction bases with no gene match: 1. There are 13 residues in the CDR3. The CDR3 spells CASSYAGVYEQYS. CDR3 nucleotides: TGTGCCAGCAGTTACGCGGGAGTCTACGAGCAGTACTCC.

This clonotype was seen a handful of times. Since a much larger clone is just one base distant, this may be a read error. The rearrangement links TRBV29-1 to TRBJ2-3, with 10 bases lining up with TRBD2. CDR1 is SQVTM and CDR2 is ANQGSEA in the germline V gene. With V trimmed by 8 bases and J by 0 bases, 8 bases remained unmatched. The CDR3 sequence is 15 residues long. The CDR3 bases are TGCAGCCCGTGTAAGCGGGAGGGTAGCACAGATACGCAGTATTTT. It is translated as CSPCKREGSTDTQYF.

The chain has TRBV19 and TRBJ1-5; no clear D gene. The V gene lost 7 bases and the J gene lost 1 base, with 17 bases spanning the gap. Germline V gene data show CDR1 as LNHDA and CDR2 as SQIVND (reference sequence). The CDR3 runs to 16 residues. CDR3: CASTPLRGRSNQPQHF. CDR3 bases: TGTGCCAGTACCCCTCTCCGGGGTAGGAGCAATCAGCCCCAGCATTTT.

This chain links TRBV12-3 or TRBV12-4 with TRBJ1-2, with 7 bases that match TRBD1. The J segment lost 2 bases and the V segment lost 5 bases, leaving 5 bases of the junction unmatched. The CDR3 contains 14 residues. CDR3 protein: CASSIRTGNYGYTF. DNA of the CDR3: TGTGCCAGCAGTATACGGACAGGCAACTATGGCTACACCTTC.

This clonotype came up a few times. The chain couples TRBV2 to TRBJ1-2, with D tentatively TRBD1 (6 bases). Germline-derived CDR1 and CDR2 are SNHLY and FYNNEI. Trimming stripped 5 bases from V and 6 bases from J, with 13 bases between. The CDR3 length is 13 residues. This CDR3 is CASSNTGSDGYTF. CDR3 DNA sequence: TGTGCCAGCAGTAACACAGGGAGCGATGGCTACACCTTC.

Remarks on this clonotype: A read error is possible here, since a much larger clone lies one base away. The chain joins TRBV6-6 to TRBJ1-5; D is unclear. Trimming removed 2 bases at V and 7 bases at J, with 9 bases between. The germline V gene encodes CDR1 MNHNY and CDR2 SVGAGI (reference sequence). The CDR3 consists of 13 residues. The CDR3 loop is CASSYATGQPQHF. CDR3 DNA sequence: TGTGCCAGCAGTTACGCCACCGGCCAGCCCCAGCATTTT.

There are many counts of this clonotype. The genes are TRBV3-1 and TRBJ2-1, with unresolved D. Germline lookup yields CDR1 LGHDT and CDR2 YNNKEL (reference sequence). Deletions cut 11 bases from V and 12 bases from J, with 14 bases between. CDR3 length equals 10 residues. The CDR3: CAGLEPWQFF. CDR3 DNA: TGTGCCGGCCTTGAGCCCTGGCAGTTCTTC.

This clonotype was counted only a few times. The chain recombines TRBV20-1 with TRBJ2-1; D tentatively reads TRBD1 or TRBD2 (5 bases each). V was pared by 0 bases and J by 3 bases, with 12 bases between. This CDR3 comprises 15 residues. Germline CDR1 DFQATT, CDR2 SNEGSKA (reference sequence). DNA of the CDR3: TGCAGTGCTAGAGATGGGGCGGGTAACTACAATGAGCAGTTCTTC. It specifies CSARDGAGNYNEQFF.

A few counts support this clonotype. V gene TRBV3-1 combines with J gene TRBJ2-1; D is unclear. There are 12 residues in the CDR3. V lost 2 bases and J lost 9, with 8 bases in between. Looked up from germline, CDR1 is LGHDT and CDR2 is YNNKEL (reference sequence). The CDR3 nucleotides read TGTGCCAGCAGCCAATTAGTTGGTGAGCAGTTCTTC. Its translation is CASSQLVGEQFF.

This clonotype was counted a few times. The gene calls are TRBV25-1 and TRBJ1-2; 9 bases are a match to TRBD1. Trimming took 1 base from V and 8 from J; bases not matched to a gene: 11. The length of the CDR3 is 16 residues. Looked up from germline, CDR1 is MGHDK and CDR2 is SYGVNS. The CDR3 loop reads CASSESTGGLLQGYTF. The CDR3, as DNA: TGTGCCAGCAGTGAATCTACAGGGGGCCTGCTCCAAGGCTACACCTTC.

A single count supports this clonotype. At one of its ends the junction is not consistent with the germline gene, which may arise from a read error. The chain joins TRBV18 to TRBJ2-7; D unclear. CDR1 and CDR2 from the germline V gene are KGHSH and LQKENI. CDR3 length equals 15 residues. The CDR3 loop is CASSSRAPSSYEQYF. The CDR3 nucleotides are TGCGCCAGCTCATCCCGGGCCCCTTCCTCCTACGAGCAGTACTTC.

Turning to this clonotype: This may come from a read error, since a much larger clone is one base off. This rearrangement joins TRBV15 to TRBJ2-3; tentative D call: TRBD1 (6 bases). The CDR3 is 13 residues long. Germline lookup yields CDR1 LNHNV and CDR2 YYDKDF (reference sequence). Written as DNA, the CDR3 is TGTGCCACCAGCAGAGAGAGGACAGATGCGCAGTATTTT. Translating it yields CATSRERTDAQYF.

The rearrangement uses TRBV29-1 and TRBJ2-7; 9 bases align to TRBD1. CDR1 and CDR2 (germline): SQVTM, ANQGSEA. The junction had 8 bases not matched to a gene; V was cut back by 2 bases and J by 6 bases. The CDR3 runs to 14 residues. In DNA, the CDR3 is TGCAGCGTTGAAAGGGGACAGGGAACGGGCGAGCAGTACTTC. The encoded protein is CSVERGQGTGEQYF.

Sample share makes this clonotype medium-sized. The rearrangement links TRBV5-1 to TRBJ2-1; 14 bases are a match to TRBD2. The CDR3 loop spans 15 amino acids. With 4 bases clipped from V and 7 bases from J, the junction kept 4 bases outside the gene matches. Germline lookup yields CDR1 SGHRS and CDR2 YFSETQ. Here the CDR3 reads CASSPTSGRENEQFF. Written as DNA, the CDR3 is TGCGCCAGCAGCCCGACTAGCGGGAGGGAGAATGAGCAGTTCTTC.

The J gene is TRBJ2-1, the V gene TRBV12-3 or TRBV12-4; D might be TRBD2 (5 bases). This CDR3 contains 12 residues. V was shortened by 7 bases and J by 12 bases, with 16 bases between the two germline ends. CDR3 residues: CASTLHGKAQFF. Written as DNA, the CDR3 is TGTGCCAGCACCTTACACGGGAAAGCGCAGTTCTTC.

This clonotype was seen repeatedly, ten times or more. This chain links TRBV12-3 or TRBV12-4 with TRBJ1-1; D gene ambiguous. The CDR3 is 12 residues long. Trimming took 7 bases from V and 4 from J, leaving 10 bases between them. CDR3 coding DNA: TGTGCCAGCACCCTCCCAGGCACTGAAGCTTTCTTT. Amino acid sequence: CASTLPGTEAFF.

The J gene is TRBJ2-7, the V gene TRBV12-3 or TRBV12-4; the match to TRBD2 covers 8 bases. Trimming cost V 7 bases and J 3 bases; bases outside gene matches: 5. This CDR3 contains 13 residues. CDR3 region: CASTRGGNYEQYF. The CDR3 coding sequence is TGTGCCAGCACCCGGGGGGGTAACTACGAGCAGTACTTC.

This sequence joins TRBV18 and TRBJ1-1; D possibly corresponds to TRBD1 (6 bases). The CDR3 runs to 13 residues. V was cut by 5 bases and J by 9 bases, with 16 bases left in between. The germline V gene has CDR1 KGHSH and CDR2 LQKENI. CDR3 bases: TGTGCCAGCTCAACCTTCGGGACACCAAAAGCTTTCTTT. It translates to CASSTFGTPKAFF.

This clonotype is labeled medium-sized (0.01 to 0.1%). The V gene is TRBV6-1, the J gene TRBJ2-3, with 9 bases matching TRBD2. The V and J ends lost 6 bases and 2 bases, in that order; junction bases with no gene match: 6. The CDR3 totals 15 residues. Germline V lookup: CDR1 MNHNS, CDR2 SASEGT. The CDR3 coding sequence is TGTGCCAGCAGGAAGACTAGCGGAAACACAGATACGCAGTATTTT. It translates to CASRKTSGNTDTQYF.

This clonotype was counted only a few times. V and J are TRBV5-4 and TRBJ1-1; 7 bases agree with TRBD1. This CDR3 is built from 13 residues. V lost 2 bases to trimming and J lost 3 bases; unmatched junction nucleotides: 1. CDR1 is SGHNT, CDR2 YYREEE, per germline (reference sequence). This chain's CDR3 is CASSFTGDTEAFF. In DNA, the CDR3 is TGTGCCAGCAGCTTTACAGGGGACACTGAAGCTTTCTTT. The complete variable domain, with remaining parts taken from reference TRBV5-4 and TRBJ1-1, reads ETGVTQSPTHLIKTRGQQVTLRCSSQSGHNTVSWYQQALGQGPQFIFQYYREEENGRGNFPPRFSGLQFPNYSSELNVNALELDDSALYLCASSFTGDTEAFFGQGTRLTVV.

This clonotype was seen a few times. V gene TRBV20-1 combines with J gene TRBJ2-1; 9 bases agree with TRBD2. Germline CDR1 reads DFQATT; CDR2 reads SNEGSKA (reference sequence). The CDR3 runs to 14 residues. V trimming: 6 bases; J trimming: 2 bases; junction bases outside the gene matches: 5. CDR3: CSAVSGSAYNEQFF. CDR3 bases: TGCAGTGCCGTTAGCGGGAGTGCCTACAATGAGCAGTTCTTC.

The chain has TRBV6-5 and TRBJ1-1, with 8 bases lining up with TRBD1. Germline assignment: CDR1 MNHEY and CDR2 SVGAGI. The CDR3 consists of 17 residues. With 5 bases clipped from V and 1 base from J, the junction kept 12 bases outside the gene matches. The CDR3 reads CASSDSRTGRSNTEAFF. CDR3 in DNA: TGTGCCAGCAGTGATTCCCGGACAGGGAGGTCGAACACTGAAGCTTTCTTT.

There are many counts of this clonotype. V and J are TRBV3-1 and TRBJ2-1; the D gene is possibly TRBD2 (5 bases). The CDR3 contains 17 residues. Looked up from germline, CDR1 is LGHDT and CDR2 is YNNKEL (reference sequence). The V end was cut by 3 bases, the J end by 6 bases, with 21 bases between. DNA of the CDR3: TGTGCCAGCAGCCAGACTTCAAGCCGGCTAGCTCGCAATGAGCAGTTCTTC. Amino acid sequence: CASSQTSSRLARNEQFF.

This clonotype is labeled medium-sized. The chain uses TRBV5-6 and TRBJ2-1; the D gene is possibly TRBD2 (6 bases). The CDR3 has 14 residues. CDR1 SGHDT and CDR2 YYEEEE come from the germline V gene. The V end was cut by 0 bases, the J end by 4 bases, with 8 bases between. CDR3 DNA sequence: TGTGCCAGCAGCTTGGCCCGGGGGTACAATGAGCAGTTCTTC. Encoded protein: CASSLARGYNEQFF.

Turning to this clonotype: This could be a read error, since a much larger clone is one nucleotide away. The chain recombines TRBV29-1 with TRBJ2-1, with D tentatively TRBD1 (5 bases). CDR3 length: 15 amino acids. Per the germline V gene, CDR1 is SQVTM and CDR2 is ANQGSEA. Between the trimmed V and J ends, which lost 7 bases and 0 bases, there was a span of 16 bases. This CDR3 reads CSAKTAPGSYNEQFF. DNA for the CDR3: TGCAGCGCAAAGACAGCCCCGGGCTCCTACAATGAGCAGTTCTTC.

The rearrangement links TRBV20-1 to TRBJ2-7; D unresolved. V was pared by 6 bases and J by 2 bases, with 8 bases between. Germline assignment: CDR1 DFQATT and CDR2 SNEGSKA (reference sequence). This CDR3 comprises 11 residues. CDR3 bases: TGCAGTGCATTCCGAACCTACGAGCAGTACTTC. Translation: CSAFRTYEQYF.

Relative to its sample, this clonotype is medium-sized. The genes are TRBV4-2 and TRBJ2-1, with 15 positions matching TRBD2. Trimming at V came to 3 bases and at J to 8 bases, leaving 8 bases not matched to a gene. The CDR3 has 17 residues. Germline V gene lookup returns CDR1 LGHNA and CDR2 YNFKEQ. The CDR3 nucleotides are TGTGCCAGCAGCCATACTCCCGGACTAGCGGGAGGGGATGAGCAGTTCTTC. Translation: CASSHTPGLAGGDEQFF.

This clonotype is judged medium-sized. J is TRBJ2-3 and V is TRBV12-3 or TRBV12-4; the match to TRBD2 covers 11 bases. The CDR3 sequence is 16 residues long. V lost 4 bases and J lost 1; bases outside the gene matches: 4. This CDR3 reads CASSWLAGGRTDTQYF. CDR3 DNA sequence: TGTGCCAGCAGTTGGCTAGCGGGAGGCCGCACAGATACGCAGTATTTT.

The gene calls are TRBV20-1 and TRBJ1-2; the D gene is possibly TRBD1 (5 bases). CDR1 is DFQATT, CDR2 SNEGSKA, per germline (reference sequence). V was cut by 0 bases and J by 4 bases, with 9 bases left in between. CDR3 length: 13 residues. CDR3 DNA sequence: TGCAGTGCTAGAGACAGGGCAGGCTATGGCTACACCTTC. Its translation is CSARDRAGYGYTF.